The next 29 T cell receptor beta chains were all read from a single sample in a study of blood T cell repertoires in COVID-19 (dated by TCRdb to 2018 to 2021). Libraries were made using the immunoSEQ multiplex PCR assay. TCRdb limited this immuneACCESS table to in-frame rearrangements with V and J called. A share of clones is missing; checked studies link under half to unresolved V genes, and the rest is unexplained. This sample gives about 160,000 clones in total; 85% to 90% of them show up just once. The ten largest make up under 13% of the sample. The sample was peripheral blood. The receptor source for this set is a woman in her seventies with COVID-19, enrolled during active disease.

The chain joins TRBV6-5 to TRBJ1-4, with D tentatively TRBD1 (6 bases). Trimming shortened V by 0 bases and J by 5 bases, and 7 bases separated the two germline ends. CDR3 length: 14 amino acids. Germline V gives CDR1 MNHEY, CDR2 SVGAGI. The chain's CDR3 is CASSYSQGNEKLFF. CDR3 sequence (DNA): TGTGCCAGCAGTTACTCCCAGGGGAATGAAAAACTGTTTTTT.

This chain links TRBV2 with TRBJ2-2; D call uncertain. The CDR3 loop spans 15 amino acids. Germline CDR1 reads SNHLY; CDR2 reads FYNNEI. Trimming removed 4 bases from V and 2 bases from J, with 11 bases in between. The DNA of the CDR3 is TGTGCCAGCAGTGTACAGAGAAGCAACACCGGGGAGCTGTTTTTT. Protein: CASSVQRSNTGELFF.

This chain connects TRBV19 to TRBJ2-3; TRBD2 might be the D (6 bases). V lost 3 bases to trimming and J lost 0 bases, with 10 bases between them. Per the germline V gene, CDR1 is LNHDA and CDR2 is SQIVND (reference sequence). CDR3 length: 15 amino acids. The CDR3 is CASSIPGVSTDTQYF. The CDR3 DNA reads TGTGCCAGTAGTATCCCGGGGGTTAGCACAGATACGCAGTATTTT.

This chain uses TRBV6-5 with TRBJ1-2, with 8 bases identical to TRBD1. The CDR3 extends over 12 amino acids. CDR1 MNHEY and CDR2 SVGAGI come from the germline V gene. The V gene end was trimmed by 8 bases and the J gene end by 8 bases; junction bases not matched to a gene: 7. This CDR3 reads CASAQGAGGYTF. As DNA, the CDR3 is TGTGCCAGCGCGCAGGGGGCCGGGGGCTACACCTTC.

This chain links TRBV2 with TRBJ2-7, with 9 bases that match TRBD1. This CDR3 comprises 13 residues. The germline V gene encodes CDR1 SNHLY and CDR2 FYNNEI. The trim removed 4 bases at V and 3 bases at J, leaving 1 base unmatched. This CDR3 reads CASSGGQGYEQYF. CDR3 DNA: TGTGCCAGCAGTGGGGGACAGGGCTACGAGCAGTACTTC.

V and J are TRBV28 and TRBJ1-5; D is perhaps TRBD1 (5 bases). Looked up from germline, CDR1 is MDHEN and CDR2 is SYDVKM. V lost 3 bases and J 3 bases, leaving 15 bases between the germline ends. The CDR3 is made up of 16 amino acids. As DNA, the CDR3 is TGTGCCAGCAGTTTGCCTCTGGCAGGGAACAATCAGCCCCAGCATTTT. Translation: CASSLPLAGNNQPQHF.

The genes are TRBV28 and TRBJ1-1; D uncertain. Trimming left V 4 bases short and J 9 bases short, with 24 bases between. Germline V gene data show CDR1 as MDHEN and CDR2 as SYDVKM. The CDR3 consists of 16 residues. DNA of the CDR3: TGTGCCAGCAGTTCCCGAGCAGGAGGTAGGTTTTGGAAAGCTTTCTTT. This gives the protein CASSSRAGGRFWKAFF.

The genes are TRBV30 and TRBJ1-1; no firm D call. The CDR3 runs 18 residues. Looked up from germline, CDR1 is GTSNPN and CDR2 is SVGIG (reference sequence). With 2 bases removed from V and 5 bases from J, the gap between germline ends came to 27 bases. CDR3 nucleotides: TGTGCCTGGAGTCAGGCCGGGAAAGAAAACCTATTGGGGACTGAAGCTTTCTTT. Amino acids: CAWSQAGKENLLGTEAFF.

The rearrangement joins TRBV2 to TRBJ1-5; 9 positions match TRBD1. This CDR3 region has 15 residues. The ends lost 6 bases at V and 6 bases at J; junction bases unmatched: 9. Per the germline V gene, CDR1 is SNHLY and CDR2 is FYNNEI. The CDR3 loop is CASRGGTGLFQPQHF. The CDR3 DNA is TGTGCCAGCAGGGGAGGGACAGGGCTATTTCAGCCCCAGCATTTT.

V and J are TRBV2 and TRBJ2-3; possible D gene TRBD2, 6 bases. Germline V gene lookup returns CDR1 SNHLY and CDR2 FYNNEI. V lost 7 bases, J lost 6 bases, and 20 bases lay in between. This CDR3 spans 15 amino acids. The CDR3 DNA reads TGTGCCAGCACCGAAGGCCTAGCGTCGCAGGATACGCAGTATTTT. Its protein product is CASTEGLASQDTQYF.

The chain joins TRBV18 to TRBJ2-5; the D is unclear. The germline V gene encodes CDR1 KGHSH and CDR2 LQKENI. V was cut by 3 bases and J by 2 bases, with 7 bases left in between. The CDR3 consists of 13 residues. Written as DNA, the CDR3 is TGTGCCAGCTCACCTCAGAATCAAGAGACCCAGTACTTC. Translation gives CASSPQNQETQYF.

The chain joins TRBV7-2 to TRBJ2-7; 8 bases are a match to TRBD1. J gave up 3 bases and V 4 bases, and 11 bases lay outside the gene matches. There are 16 residues in the CDR3. Per the germline V gene, CDR1 is SGHTA and CDR2 is FQGNSA. The CDR3 sequence is CASSSASLDRDYEQYF. The CDR3 DNA is TGTGCCAGCAGCTCCGCGAGTTTGGACAGGGACTACGAGCAGTACTTC.

This clone was detected only a few times. The chain joins TRBV19 to TRBJ2-3; 7 bases are a match to TRBD2. Germline loops: CDR1 LNHDA, CDR2 SQIVND (reference sequence). V dropped 4 bases and J dropped 4; count of bases not matched to a gene: 8. The CDR3 has 15 residues. Written as DNA, the CDR3 is TGTGCCAGTAGTACGACGCGGGGGTGGGCAGATACGCAGTATTTT. As protein: CASSTTRGWADTQYF. Looking up the rest from reference TRBV19 and TRBJ2-3 gives the full variable domain: DGGITQSPKYLFRKEGQNVTLSCEQNLNHDAMYWYRQDPGQGLRLIYYSQIVNDFQKGDIAEGYSVSREKKESFPLTVTSAQKNPTAFYLCASSTTRGWADTQYFGPGTRLTVL.

This clone came up once. The chain couples TRBV5-1 to TRBJ2-3; D gene ambiguous. Germline assignment: CDR1 SGHRS and CDR2 YFSETQ. The CDR3 is 15 residues long. With 0 bases removed from V and 0 bases from J, the gap between germline ends came to 8 bases. This chain's CDR3 is CASSLAVTSTDTQYF. The CDR3 DNA reads TGCGCCAGCAGCTTGGCCGTGACTAGCACAGATACGCAGTATTTT. The whole variable domain, filled in from reference TRBV5-1 and TRBJ2-3, reads KAGVTQTPRYLIKTRGQQVTLSCSPISGHRSVSWYQQTPGQGLQFLFEYFSETQRNKGNFPGRFSGRQFSNSRSEMNVSTLELGDSALYLCASSLAVTSTDTQYFGPGTRLTVL.

V is TRBV6-2 or TRBV6-3 and J is TRBJ1-2, with D unclear. This CDR3 is built from 17 residues. Trimming shortened V by 0 bases and J by 4 bases, and 18 bases separated the two germline ends. Germline values: CDR1 MNHEY, CDR2 SVGEGT. CDR3 sequence (DNA): TGTGCCAGCAGTTACTCGTTCTTACAGAGTACCTCCTATGGCTACACCTTC. Translating gives CASSYSFLQSTSYGYTF.

The V gene is TRBV5-1, the J gene TRBJ1-2, with TRBD1 matching over 8 bases. This CDR3 has 13 amino acids. CDR1 and CDR2 from the germline V gene are SGHRS and YFSETQ. V dropped 4 bases and J dropped 8; count of bases not matched to a gene: 7. The CDR3 DNA is TGCGCCAGCAGCCCGACAGGGGCTCCCGGCTACACCTTC. Protein sequence: CASSPTGAPGYTF.

The chain links TRBV12-3 or TRBV12-4 to TRBJ2-7, with a weak D call TRBD2 (5 bases). Trimming left V 4 bases short and J 6 bases short, with 13 bases between. This CDR3 has 13 amino acids. The CDR3 here is CASSYALGLEQYF. In nucleotides, the CDR3 is TGTGCCAGCAGTTACGCACTCGGACTCGAGCAGTACTTC.

A few counts support this clone. The J gene is TRBJ1-6, the V gene TRBV18; no clear D gene. The CDR3 covers 15 residues. Germline CDR1 is KGHSH and CDR2 is LQKENI. Deletions cut 3 bases from V and 7 bases from J, with 13 bases between. CDR3 nucleotides: TGTGCCAGCTCACCGTTAAACGGGGAAAATTCACCCCTCCACTTT. Translating it yields CASSPLNGENSPLHF.

J is TRBJ1-3 and V is TRBV10-2; the match to TRBD1 covers 8 bases. Germline assignment: CDR1 WSHSY and CDR2 SAAADI. The CDR3 covers 14 residues. V shed 6 bases, J shed 2 bases, and the junction held 3 bases outside the gene matches. CDR3 nucleotide sequence: TGCGCCAGCAGCGACAGGGGAGCTGGAAACACCATATATTTT. It yields the protein CASSDRGAGNTIYF.

This chain connects TRBV18 to TRBJ2-7; D unclear. With 1 base removed from V and 6 bases from J, the gap between germline ends came to 7 bases. The CDR3 runs to 12 residues. Germline CDR1 is KGHSH and CDR2 is LQKENI. The CDR3 region is CASSPRSSEQYF. The CDR3, as DNA: TGTGCCAGCTCACCACGGAGCTCCGAGCAGTACTTC.

In DNA, the CDR3 is TGTGCCAGCAGTATTACAGGGAAATCCTACGAGCAGTACTTC. Its translation is CASSITGKSYEQYF. J is TRBJ2-7 and V is TRBV28; TRBD1 is a possible D gene (6 bases). The V and J ends lost 5 bases and 1 base respectively, with 12 bases between them. The length of the CDR3 is 14 residues. From germline, CDR1 is MDHEN and CDR2 SYDVKM.

The J gene is TRBJ1-5, the V gene TRBV20-1; 7 nucleotides agree with TRBD1. The V and J ends lost 3 bases and 5 bases, in that order; junction bases with no gene match: 10. CDR1 and CDR2 from the germline V gene are DFQATT and SNEGSKA (reference sequence). The CDR3 length is 15 residues. The CDR3 spells CSASQGGVGDQPQHF. CDR3 DNA: TGCAGTGCTAGTCAGGGGGGCGTTGGTGATCAGCCCCAGCATTTT.

This sequence joins TRBV5-6 and TRBJ2-7; D perhaps matches TRBD2 (6 bases). The CDR3 has 11 residues. Germline V CDR1 and CDR2: SGHDT, YYEEEE. The germline V and J ends were trimmed by 0 bases and 10 bases, with 8 bases remaining between them. The CDR3 loop reads CASSLAGRQYF. CDR3 bases: TGTGCCAGCAGCTTGGCCGGGAGACAGTACTTC.

V and J are TRBV11-2 and TRBJ2-1; D perhaps matches TRBD2 (7 bases). The germline CDR1 and CDR2 sequences are SGHAT and FQNNGV. V lost 5 bases and J lost 8, with 22 bases in between. The length of the CDR3 is 16 residues. Written as DNA, the CDR3 is TGTGCCAGCAGCCAGGGTGCGCAGGGGAGGGTCGATGAGCAGTTCTTC. It translates to CASSQGAQGRVDEQFF.

As to this clone: This CDR3 is missing its conserved last phenylalanine or tryptophan, likely due to a read error. The limits of the CDR3 on the DNA are not certain, so only TCRdb's listed CDR3 is given. The J gene is TRBJ2-7, the V gene TRBV6-1; TRBD2, the table's D call, was not compared with the DNA. From its first to its last residue, the CDR3 has 13 amino acids. Looked up from germline, CDR1 is MNHNS and CDR2 is SASEGT. CDR3 region: CASSEARSSGPDL.

The genes are TRBV15 and TRBJ2-5; no firm D call. The length of the CDR3 is 13 residues. V was trimmed by 0 bases and J by 4 bases, leaving 6 bases between them. Germline V gene data show CDR1 as LNHNV and CDR2 as YYDKDF (reference sequence). CDR3 residues: CATSRDKRETQYF. The CDR3 coding sequence is TGTGCCACCAGCAGAGACAAGCGAGAGACCCAGTACTTC.

The chain employs TRBV10-1 and TRBJ2-2; possibly TRBD2 for D (6 bases). Germline CDR1 reads WNHNN; CDR2 reads SYGVQD (reference sequence). The CDR3 runs to 15 residues. V lost 2 bases, J lost 4 bases, and 11 bases lay in between. The CDR3 DNA reads as TGCGCCAGCAGTGAGAGGAGGGGCGTCACCGGGGAGCTGTTTTTT. Translated: CASSERRGVTGELFF.

A single count supports this clone. The genes are TRBV19 and TRBJ1-1; D possibly corresponds to TRBD1 (6 bases). Looked up from germline, CDR1 is LNHDA and CDR2 is SQIVND (reference sequence). This CDR3 comprises 14 residues. V gave up 6 bases and J gave up 0 bases, with 11 bases separating them. Here the CDR3 DNA reads TGTGCCAGTAGATTTACAGGGTTGAACACTGAAGCTTTCTTT. Residues: CASRFTGLNTEAFF.

The rearrangement links TRBV19 to TRBJ1-2, with TRBD1 matching 7 bases. The CDR3 extends over 14 amino acids. The junction had 13 bases not matched to a gene; V was cut back by 7 bases and J by 8 bases. CDR1 is LNHDA, CDR2 SQIVND, per germline (reference sequence). The CDR3 region has the DNA TGTGCCAGTAAGTTGGACAGGAGGGGCTTCGGCTACACCTTC. Translating gives CASKLDRRGFGYTF.